This entry concerns a single T cell receptor (beta chain). Antigen: not known. The PCR made use of 60 Vbeta and 13 Jbeta primers. Per the authors' pipeline: Later, an analysis found roughly 80 million unique TCR beta chains, and about 9.9 million of these were shared. Using immunoSEQ multiplex PCR, the repertoire was profiled, and TCRdb retains in-frame clones only, with some absent. V and J calls and clone size follow that table, whereas D and trimming were derived from the DNA. This sample has roughly 150,000 clones, with approximately 78% found just once. These data come from a study of cytomegalovirus exposure and HLA in healthy donors. Notes on the study in general: In a later analysis, parvovirus B19, influenza, CMV and Epstein-Barr virus appeared linked to several top co-occurrence clusters.

The CDR3 length is 19 residues. In germline, CDR1 is SGHNT, CDR2 YYREEE (reference sequence). Trimming at V came to 4 bases and at J to 0 bases, leaving 7 bases not matched to a gene. Sequencing was performed on PBMCs. This chain uses TRBV5-4 with TRBJ2-1; 16 nucleotides agree with TRBD2. This TCR was sampled from a woman aged 40 to 55 in good health and CMV-seropositive. CDR3 DNA sequence: TGTGCCAGCAGCCCCCGGGGACTAGCGGGGGGGAGCTCCTACAATGAGCAGTTCTTC. This encodes CASSPRGLAGGSSYNEQFF.